The source of this T cell receptor (beta chain) is a study of early T cells in non-severe SARS-CoV-2 infection. Study at large: Sequencing input comprised bulk RNA from unsorted whole blood; chain pairing was not available.

CDR3 length: 16 residues. The V segment lost 2 bases and the J segment 2 bases; nucleotides outside the gene matches: 1. CDR1 is SGHTA, CDR2 FQGTGA, per germline. This clonotype has more than one count but fewer than ten. The TCR library protocol was used to attach unique molecular identifiers. These identifiers were attached to individual cDNA molecules. From the 5' RACE reads, TCRdb called clonotypes with MiXCR, one entry per CDR3 protein. Here the sample spans under 140,000 distinct CDR3 sequences, around 12% being singletons. Material: whole blood, obtained at baseline. The receptor was derived from an adult who was a healthcare worker with PCR-confirmed SARS-CoV-2 infection or an uninfected control (not recorded which). This chain joins TRBV7-3 and TRBJ2-2; 11 nucleotides match TRBD2. CDR3 amino acids: CASSLGTSGNTGELFF. For the CDR3, the DNA is TGTGCCAGCAGCTTAGGGACTAGCGGAAACACCGGGGAGCTGTTTTTT.